The 24 T cell receptor beta chains in this list originate from one sample, sequenced in a study of blood T cell repertoires in COVID-19. Only in-frame clones appear in the TCRdb table, and some are missing; sequencing was by immunoSEQ multiplex PCR. The sample records approximately 130,000 clones, more than 75% being singletons. Sequenced input: peripheral blood. The origin of the receptors is a woman aged 50 to 60 who had recovered from COVID-19.

This clone has a handful of counts. The genes are TRBV5-6 and TRBJ2-7; 9 positions agree with TRBD1. This CDR3 is built from 17 residues. V lost 3 bases and J lost 6; bases outside the gene matches: 16. Germline CDR1 reads SGHDT; CDR2 reads YYEEEE. CDR3 DNA sequence: TGTGCCAGCAGCTCTGCGACGGGACAGGGTGTAGGCGGCGAGCAGTACTTC. It codes for CASSSATGQGVGGEQYF.

This clone was counted once. The rearrangement links TRBV18 to TRBJ1-2, with TRBD1 identical over 7 bases. The V gene's germline CDR1 is KGHSH and CDR2 LQKENI. The CDR3 is 16 amino acids. V shed 3 bases, J shed 5 bases, and the junction held 12 bases outside the gene matches. The CDR3 nucleotides read TGTGCCAGCTCACCTCCTCGACAGGGTCCCACATATGGCTACACCTTC. This encodes CASSPPRQGPTYGYTF.

The table lists this clone with a few counts. V is TRBV7-6 and J is TRBJ2-1; a possible D gene is TRBD1 (7 bases). Trimming cost V 8 bases and J 6 bases, with 17 bases left between them. The V gene's germline CDR1 is SGHVS and CDR2 FNYEAQ. This CDR3 region has 14 residues. As DNA, the CDR3 is TGTGCCAGCGGAGGGGGCCCGACAGTCAATGAGCAGTTCTTC. It specifies CASGGGPTVNEQFF.

Relative to its sample, this clone is medium-sized. V and J are TRBV5-4 and TRBJ2-7; tentative D call: TRBD1 (5 bases). Looked up from germline, CDR1 is SGHNT and CDR2 is YYREEE (reference sequence). The CDR3 has 15 amino acids. V was pared by 0 bases and J by 7 bases, with 17 bases between. CDR3 coding DNA: TGTGCCAGCAGCTTGGCCTCTCAGGGCTTGATAGAGCAGTACTTC. Residues: CASSLASQGLIEQYF.

The chain uses TRBV30 and TRBJ1-2; D gene unclear. V dropped 8 bases and J dropped 8 bases, with 21 bases sitting between them. Per germline, CDR1 GTSNPN and CDR2 SVGIG (reference sequence). The length of the CDR3 is 13 residues. CDR3 nucleotides: TGTGCCGGAAACCTAGCCACAACGGGGGGCTACACCTTC. Amino acids: CAGNLATTGGYTF.

This clone was found once. The chain employs TRBV12-3 or TRBV12-4 and TRBJ2-2; 7 nucleotides align to TRBD2. The CDR3 runs to 13 residues. Losses at the gene ends were 6 bases for V and 6 bases for J; bases not matched to a gene: 4. CDR3 DNA: TGTGCCAGCAGGCAGGGAGGGGCCGGGGAGCTGTTTTTT. This sequence encodes CASRQGGAGELFF.

V usage is TRBV11-2 and J usage is TRBJ2-1; D unclear. Trimming cost V 5 bases and J 4 bases, with 9 bases left between them. This CDR3 region has 13 residues. Germline loops: CDR1 SGHAT, CDR2 FQNNGV. This CDR3 reads CASSPYGYNEQFF. DNA of the CDR3: TGTGCCAGCAGCCCATACGGGTACAATGAGCAGTTCTTC. Supplemented by reference TRBV11-2 and TRBJ2-1, the full variable domain reads EAGVAQSPRYKIIEKRQSVAFWCNPISGHATLYWYQQILGQGPKLLIQFQNNGVVDDSQLPKDRFSAERLKGVDSTLKIQPAKLEDSAVYLCASSPYGYNEQFFGPGTRLTVL.

The chain carries TRBV11-2 and TRBJ2-1; 10 bases align to TRBD2. The CDR3 contains 16 residues. Germline lookup yields CDR1 SGHAT and CDR2 FQNNGV. J was trimmed by 5 bases and V by 5 bases; bases with no gene match: 9. The CDR3 region has the DNA TGTGCCAGCAGCCCCCTAGCGGGGGAGCCTAACAATGAGCAGTTCTTC. Protein: CASSPLAGEPNNEQFF.

The chain carries TRBV6-5 and TRBJ2-3, with a weak D call TRBD1 (7 bases). The CDR3 is 16 amino acids. Germline V gene lookup returns CDR1 MNHEY and CDR2 SVGAGI. Trimming pared 3 bases from V and 3 bases from J, leaving 16 bases between. CDR3 sequence reads: CASSYGSGGNTDTQYF. The CDR3 DNA reads as TGTGCCAGCAGTTATGGTTCAGGGGGGAATACAGATACGCAGTATTTT.

The genes are TRBV27 and TRBJ1-1, with D possibly matching TRBD1 (6 bases). The CDR3 runs to 18 residues. Germline V gene sequence: CDR1 MNHEY, CDR2 SMNVEV (reference sequence). Between the trimmed V and J ends, which lost 6 bases and 4 bases, there was a span of 27 bases. The CDR3 DNA sequence: TGTGCCAGCAGAAACCAAGTCACCTCCGGGACATACGTCACTGAAGCTTTCTTT. Protein: CASRNQVTSGTYVTEAFF.

This chain joins TRBV3-1 (or the pseudogene TRBV3-2) and TRBJ2-7; TRBD2 agrees at 9 bases. The V gene end was trimmed by 0 bases and the J gene end by 2 bases; junction bases not matched to a gene: 11. This CDR3 has 18 residues. Germline V lookup: CDR1 LGHDT, CDR2 YNNKEL (reference sequence). Written as DNA, the CDR3 is TGTGCCAGCAGCCAAGATGTGCGGGAGGGCAGGGGTGCCTACGAGCAGTACTTC. Encoded protein: CASSQDVREGRGAYEQYF.

The V call is TRBV7-2, the J call TRBJ2-5; a possible D gene is TRBD2 (5 bases). The CDR3 length is 13 residues. The germline gives CDR1 SGHTA, CDR2 FQGNSA. V was trimmed by 5 bases and J by 2 bases, leaving 9 bases between them. The CDR3 sequence is CASSATRQETQYF. CDR3 sequence (DNA): TGTGCCAGCAGCGCCACTAGACAAGAGACCCAGTACTTC.

This rearrangement joins TRBV27 to TRBJ2-7; D is perhaps TRBD1 (6 bases). V gave up 4 bases and J gave up 1 base, with 11 bases separating them. Per germline, CDR1 MNHEY and CDR2 SMNVEV (reference sequence). This CDR3 has 14 amino acids. Here the CDR3 reads CASSSGTKSYEQYF. The CDR3, as DNA: TGTGCCAGCAGTTCCGGGACAAAGTCCTACGAGCAGTACTTC.

This chain joins TRBV6-5 and TRBJ2-7; D perhaps matches TRBD2 (6 bases). Germline CDR1 MNHEY, CDR2 SVGAGI. The CDR3 runs to 14 residues. V was cut by 10 bases and J by 3 bases, with 19 bases left in between. CDR3 bases: TGTGCCACTCAAGGCCCAGACGGGAGCTACGAGCAGTACTTC. Its translation is CATQGPDGSYEQYF.

V and J are TRBV21-1 and TRBJ2-3; the DNA was not compared with TRBD2, the D call given in the table. TRBV21-1 is a pseudogene. The CDR3 has 11 residues. The DNA for the CDR3 is TGTGCCAGCAGGCGGGGTTATACGCAGTATTTT. Translation gives CASRRGYTQYF.

The V and J genes are TRBV18 and TRBJ2-7, with 10 bases aligning to TRBD1. Germline assignment: CDR1 KGHSH and CDR2 LQKENI. Losses at the gene ends were 4 bases for V and 2 bases for J; bases not matched to a gene: 5. CDR3 length: 15 amino acids. Written as DNA, the CDR3 is TGTGCCAGCTCACTTCCCGGGACAGGGGCCTACGAGCAGTACTTC. This gives the protein CASSLPGTGAYEQYF.

V gene TRBV5-4 combines with J gene TRBJ2-7, with D possibly matching TRBD1 (5 bases). Germline V lookup: CDR1 SGHNT, CDR2 YYREEE (reference sequence). CDR3 length: 15 residues. Trimming left V 4 bases short and J 2 bases short, with 16 bases between. CDR3 sequence: CASSTHGAGPYEQYF. CDR3 DNA sequence: TGTGCCAGCAGCACCCACGGTGCAGGGCCCTACGAGCAGTACTTC.

CDR3 protein: CASSPSGLRGNEQFF. The DNA of the CDR3 is TGTGCCAGCAGCCCCTCAGGGTTGCGCGGCAATGAGCAGTTCTTC. The V and J genes are TRBV7-3 and TRBJ2-1, with D possibly being TRBD1 (5 bases). V gave up 5 bases and J gave up 6 bases, with 17 bases separating them. The CDR3 runs 15 residues. In germline, CDR1 is SGHTA, CDR2 FQGTGA.

The rearrangement uses TRBV19 and TRBJ1-2; TRBD1 might be the D (6 bases). V was cut by 5 bases and J by 1 base, with 14 bases left in between. The V gene's germline CDR1 is LNHDA and CDR2 SQIVND (reference sequence). CDR3 length equals 15 residues. CDR3 sequence: CASSESGTLNYGYTF. The CDR3 DNA follows: TGTGCCAGTAGTGAATCCGGGACACTTAACTATGGCTACACCTTC.

CDR3 loop: CASSQNRDQPQHF. As DNA, the CDR3 is TGTGCCAGCAGCCAAAACAGAGATCAGCCCCAGCATTTT. This chain connects TRBV7-2 to TRBJ1-5; no firm D call. The V gene's germline CDR1 is SGHTA and CDR2 FQGNSA. CDR3 length equals 13 residues. V was cut by 5 bases and J by 5 bases, with 10 bases left in between.

The chain has TRBV5-5 and TRBJ2-1, with 9 bases that match TRBD1. V dropped 0 bases and J dropped 9; count of bases not matched to a gene: 7. From germline, CDR1 is SGHKS and CDR2 YYEKEE (reference sequence). The CDR3 is made up of 15 amino acids. In DNA, the CDR3 is TGTGCCAGCAGCTTGGAAGGACAGGGGTATATTGAGCAGTTCTTC. The encoded protein is CASSLEGQGYIEQFF.

The rearrangement links TRBV30 to TRBJ2-5; 7 nucleotides match TRBD1. The CDR3 is 16 residues long. The germline gives CDR1 GTSNPN, CDR2 SVGIG (reference sequence). The V and J ends lost 3 bases and 3 bases, in that order; junction bases with no gene match: 13. Here the CDR3 DNA reads TGTGCCTGGAGCCCTAAGAAGGGGGCAGTTGAAGAGACCCAGTACTTC. The encoded protein is CAWSPKKGAVEETQYF.

Only one count was recorded for this clone. The V and J genes are TRBV5-1 and TRBJ1-3; the D gene is possibly TRBD1 (5 bases). Trimming left V 7 bases short and J 0 bases short, with 11 bases between. Looked up from germline, CDR1 is SGHRS and CDR2 is YFSETQ. This CDR3 region has 14 residues. In DNA form, the CDR3 reads TGCGCCAGCCGAGACAGAAGCTCTGGAAACACCATATATTTT. Its translation is CASRDRSSGNTIYF.

This chain connects TRBV19 to TRBJ2-3, with a weak D call TRBD1 (6 bases). Trimming cost V 9 bases and J 1 base, with 14 bases left between them. Germline-derived CDR1 and CDR2 are LNHDA and SQIVND (reference sequence). This CDR3 contains 14 residues. CDR3 region: CASDAGVRTDTQYF. The CDR3 DNA reads TGTGCCAGCGACGCAGGGGTCCGCACAGATACGCAGTATTTT.